The 18 T cell receptor beta chains below all came from one sample that was sequenced in a study of patients and donors after allogeneic stem cell transplantation. Each CDR3 protein gets one entry after TCRdb re-called the RT-PCR reads with MiXCR. The sample shows a few hundred thousand distinct CDR3 sequences, 13% to 15% of them seen only once. The sample consisted of blood, either unsorted or a sorted T cell fraction (not recorded which). These receptors originate from a human donor who was either an allogeneic HSCT recipient or a stem cell or donor lymphocyte infusion donor (not recorded which). It is not recorded whose cells these are; they may come from a transplant donor.

J is TRBJ2-3 and V is TRBV5-1; maybe TRBD2 (5 bases). Trimming shortened V by 4 bases and J by 9 bases, and 15 bases separated the two germline ends. The length of the CDR3 is 13 residues. From germline, CDR1 is SGHRS and CDR2 YFSETQ. CDR3 coding DNA: TGCGCCAGCAGCGTGGCGGGCCAGGCGACGCAGTATTTT. Its translation: CASSVAGQATQYF.

This clonotype was counted only a few times. The CDR3, as DNA: TGTGCCAGCAGTGAGGACGGGAGGGATGAAAAACTGTTTTTT. Its protein is CASSEDGRDEKLFF. V gene TRBV2 combines with J gene TRBJ1-4; D not resolved. Germline V CDR1 and CDR2: SNHLY, FYNNEI. The length of the CDR3 is 14 residues. Trimming stripped 3 bases from V and 6 bases from J, with 11 bases between.

This chain uses TRBV5-6 with TRBJ2-7; a weak D match, TRBD2 (6 bases). Germline loops: CDR1 SGHDT, CDR2 YYEEEE. The CDR3 is 14 amino acids. The V gene lost 8 bases and the J gene lost 2 bases, with 17 bases spanning the gap. The CDR3 nucleotides are TGTGCCAGTGAAACTGCTGGGGGGACCTACGAGCAGTACTTC. Translated, it gives CASETAGGTYEQYF.

This clonotype showed up many times. This sequence joins TRBV7-9 and TRBJ2-5; possibly TRBD2 for D (6 bases). This CDR3 has 14 residues. CDR1 is SEHNR and CDR2 is FQNEAQ in the germline V gene (reference sequence). Trimming pared 2 bases from V and 2 bases from J, leaving 9 bases between. The CDR3 spells CASSLSGGQETQYF. CDR3 nucleotide sequence: TGTGCCAGCAGCTTATCCGGGGGACAAGAGACCCAGTACTTC. The complete variable domain, with remaining parts taken from reference TRBV7-9 and TRBJ2-5, reads DTGVSQNPRHKITKRGQNVTFRCDPISEHNRLYWYRQTLGQGPEFLTYFQNEAQLEKSRLLSDRFSAERPKGSFSTLEIQRTEQGDSAMYLCASSLSGGQETQYFGPGTRLLVL.

The rearrangement uses TRBV5-1 and TRBJ1-2; weak D call: TRBD1 (6 bases). This CDR3 contains 13 residues. Deletions cut 6 bases from V and 8 bases from J, with 17 bases between. Germline CDR1 is SGHRS and CDR2 is YFSETQ. The CDR3 region is CASTREGGSGYTF. The CDR3 DNA is TGCGCCAGCACCCGCGAGGGGGGCTCCGGCTACACCTTC. The variable domain in full, completed from reference TRBV5-1 and TRBJ1-2, reads KAGVTQTPRYLIKTRGQQVTLSCSPISGHRSVSWYQQTPGQGLQFLFEYFSETQRNKGNFPGRFSGRQFSNSRSEMNVSTLELGDSALYLCASTREGGSGYTFGSGTRLTVV.

At least ten counts were recorded for this clonotype. The V and J genes are TRBV7-2 and TRBJ1-4; 9 bases are shared with TRBD1. J lost 5 bases, V lost 5 bases, and 3 bases had no gene match. The CDR3 extends over 14 amino acids. Germline-derived CDR1 and CDR2 are SGHTA and FQGNSA. The CDR3 region is CASSRGQGNEKLFF. The CDR3 nucleotides are TGTGCCAGCAGCCGGGGACAGGGAAATGAAAAACTGTTTTTT. The full variable domain, its missing parts supplied by reference TRBV7-2 and TRBJ1-4, is GAGVSQSPSNKVTEKGKDVELRCDPISGHTALYWYRQSLGQGLEFLIYFQGNSAPDKSGLPSDRFSAERTGGSVSTLTIQRTQQEDSAVYLCASSRGQGNEKLFFGSGTQLSVL.

This clonotype was seen only a few times. The V and J genes are TRBV20-1 and TRBJ2-1; D gene uncertain. V lost 6 bases and J lost 12, with 15 bases in between. CDR3 size: 11 residues. Germline V gene lookup returns CDR1 DFQATT and CDR2 SNEGSKA (reference sequence). Here the CDR3 reads CSASPVAGQFF. CDR3 in DNA: TGCAGTGCGAGTCCCGTGGCAGGGCAGTTCTTC.

The chain has TRBV5-1 and TRBJ1-3; D call uncertain. Germline CDR1 SGHRS, CDR2 YFSETQ. The CDR3 has 18 residues. V dropped 0 bases and J dropped 0 bases, with 16 bases sitting between them. CDR3 sequence reads: CASSLGSVQLSSGNTIYF. The CDR3 bases are TGCGCCAGCAGCTTGGGGTCAGTCCAATTGAGCTCTGGAAACACCATATATTTT.

The chain joins TRBV25-1 to TRBJ2-3; TRBD2 matches at 9 bases. CDR3 length equals 18 residues. With 4 bases clipped from V and 2 bases from J, the junction kept 13 bases outside the gene matches. Germline CDR1 is MGHDK and CDR2 is SYGVNS. The CDR3: CASSANWGERGDTDTQYF. The CDR3 nucleotides are TGTGCCAGCAGTGCAAATTGGGGTGAGCGGGGGGACACAGATACGCAGTATTTT.

This clonotype has only a few counts. V is TRBV11-2 and J is TRBJ1-2; D ambiguous. The V gene lost 5 bases and the J gene lost 3 bases, with 16 bases spanning the gap. Per germline, CDR1 SGHAT and CDR2 FQNNGV. The CDR3 has 15 residues. The CDR3 sequence is CASSTRLRADYGYTF. The CDR3 DNA follows: TGTGCCAGCAGCACCCGACTGAGAGCCGACTATGGCTACACCTTC.

The chain uses TRBV5-1 and TRBJ2-2; D possibly corresponds to TRBD1 (6 bases). Germline V lookup: CDR1 SGHRS, CDR2 YFSETQ. Deletions cut 3 bases from V and 4 bases from J, with 13 bases between. This CDR3 spans 15 amino acids. The chain's CDR3 is CASSSLGQTTGELFF. For the CDR3, the DNA is TGCGCCAGCAGCTCCTTAGGACAGACCACCGGGGAGCTGTTTTTT.

This clonotype was found once. The junction departs from the called germline gene at one end, perhaps through a read error. V gene TRBV20-1 combines with J gene TRBJ1-6, with a weak D call TRBD1 (5 bases). Germline V gene sequence: CDR1 DFQATT, CDR2 SNEGSKA (reference sequence). This CDR3 comprises 15 residues. The DNA for the CDR3 is TGCAGTGCTGGAGATCAGGGCAAGTGGGATTCACCCCTCCACTTT. Its protein product is CSAGDQGKWDSPLHF.

This clonotype was seen only a few times. The J gene is TRBJ1-4, the V gene TRBV7-9, with D possibly TRBD1 on 5 matching bases. The CDR3 has 15 residues. Germline values: CDR1 SEHNR, CDR2 FQNEAQ (reference sequence). The V end lost 5 bases, the J end lost 6 bases, and 16 bases lay between the germline ends. Here the CDR3 DNA reads TGTGCCAGCAGCCCTCGTGGGGCTTGGGATGAAAAACTGTTTTTT. It codes for CASSPRGAWDEKLFF.

This clonotype was observed many times. The CDR3 nucleotides read TGCAGTGCTGAGGTGACCGACGAGCAGTACTTC. Translation: CSAEVTDEQYF. The chain couples TRBV20-1 to TRBJ2-7, with unresolved D. CDR1 DFQATT and CDR2 SNEGSKA come from the germline V gene (reference sequence). V lost 5 bases and J lost 5, with 10 bases in between. The CDR3 has 11 residues.

This chain uses TRBV5-6 with TRBJ1-2, with D maybe TRBD1 (5 bases). Germline CDR1 reads SGHDT; CDR2 reads YYEEEE. The CDR3 loop spans 14 amino acids. V lost 4 bases, J lost 4 bases, and 14 bases lay in between. CDR3 protein: CASSPTGVLYGYTF. As DNA, the CDR3 is TGTGCCAGCAGCCCAACAGGAGTTCTCTATGGCTACACCTTC.

Many counts were recorded for this clonotype. The chain employs TRBV25-1 and TRBJ2-2; D possibly corresponds to TRBD2 (5 bases). V lost 4 bases to trimming and J lost 5 bases, with 8 bases between them. CDR1 and CDR2 (germline): MGHDK, SYGVNS. This CDR3 has 13 amino acids. The CDR3 nucleotides are TGTGCCAGCAGTGCGAGGGAGACCGGGGAGCTGTTTTTT. Amino acid sequence: CASSARETGELFF. The full variable domain, rest sourced from reference TRBV25-1 and TRBJ2-2, is EADIYQTPRYLVIGTGKKITLECSQTMGHDKMYWYQQDPGMELHLIHYSYGVNSTEKGDLSSESTVSRIRTEHFPLTLESARPSHTSQYLCASSARETGELFFGEGSRLTVL.

This clonotype was detected a few times. This probably arose from a read error, given a far larger clone one base away. CDR3 amino acids: CASSLEGATYEQYF. The CDR3 DNA reads TGTGCCAGCAGCTTAGAGGGGGCCACCTACGAGCAGTACTTC. The chain has TRBV11-3 and TRBJ2-7; D possibly corresponds to TRBD1 (6 bases). CDR3 length: 14 amino acids. The germline CDR1 and CDR2 sequences are SGHNT and YENEEA. V was cut by 0 bases and J by 2 bases, with 8 bases left in between.

The rearrangement links TRBV18 to TRBJ2-3, with 12 bases lining up with TRBD2. Germline loops: CDR1 KGHSH, CDR2 LQKENI. V lost 5 bases to trimming and J lost 0 bases; unmatched junction nucleotides: 3. The CDR3 sequence is 16 residues long. The CDR3: CASSDGLAGSTDTQYF. CDR3 nucleotide sequence: TGTGCCAGCTCAGACGGACTAGCGGGGAGCACAGATACGCAGTATTTT.